These T cell receptor beta chains were read from a single sample in a study of T and B cells in COVID-19 patients. TCRdb re-called the multiplex PCR reads with MiXCR, one entry per CDR3 protein. The profile shows more than 15,000 distinct CDR3 sequences, over 25% of them singletons. The sample comprised blood. Source of these receptors: a human donor who had recovered from COVID-19. CDR3s include the opening cysteine and the closing phenylalanine or tryptophan. A D gene is named only where the DNA matches it firmly. Rows may omit the clone size; those that give it use once, few, many or a size class.

d_call,j_call,v_call,clone_size,cdr3_aa,cdr3_nt
TRBD1,TRBJ2-1,TRBV19,medium-sized,CASSIEGQAYNEQFF,TGTGCCAGTAGTATAGAGGGACAGGCGTACAATGAGCAGTTCTTC
-,TRBJ1-5,TRBV28,-,CASCPRGRGGNQPQHF,TGTGCCAGCTGCCCCCGGGGCAGGGGAGGCAATCAGCCCCAGCATTTT
TRBD1,TRBJ1-2,TRBV25-1,-,CASSVGGTGQIVRGYTF,TGTGCCAGCAGTGTGGGGGGGACAGGCCAAATCGTACGAGGCTACACCTTC
TRBD2,TRBJ2-3,TRBV11-2,few,CASSRGGVLDTQYF,TGTGCCAGCAGCCGCGGGGGGGTGTTAGATACGCAGTATTTT
-,TRBJ1-6,TRBV27,many,CASTPAWGDYNSPLHF,TGTGCCAGCACTCCAGCATGGGGTGACTATAATTCACCCCTCCACTTT
-,TRBJ2-5,TRBV18,few,CASSGGVAYPPETQYF,TGTGCCAGCTCAGGCGGTGTAGCCTACCCGCCGGAGACCCAGTACTTC
-,TRBJ1-1,TRBV5-1,-,CASSLRDMNTEAFF,TGTGCCAGCAGCTTGAGGGACATGAACACTGAAGCTTTCTTT
TRBD1,TRBJ1-2,TRBV30,-,CAWSGAGRGRGYGYTF,TGTGCCTGGAGTGGAGCGGGCAGGGGGCGCGGCTATGGCTACACCTTC
-,TRBJ1-4,TRBV12-3/TRBV12-4,few,CASSEPRAVRTNEKLFF,TGTGCCAGCAGTGAACCGAGGGCGGTACGGACTAATGAAAAACTGTTTTTT
-,TRBJ1-1,TRBV12-3/TRBV12-4,-,CASSIALNTEAFF,TGTGCCAGCAGTATTGCCCTGAACACTGAAGCTTTCTTT
-,TRBJ1-4,TRBV18,few,CASSQYPPGVEKLFF,TGTGCCAGCTCACAATATCCCCCCGGGGTTGAAAAACTGTTTTTT
-,TRBJ1-3,TRBV7-9,-,CARSSHGEYGNTIYF,TGTGCCAGAAGCTCTCACGGGGAGTACGGAAACACCATATATTTT
-,TRBJ2-7,TRBV7-2,-,CASSLGRTSLGKQYF,TGTGCCAGCAGCTTAGGGCGGACAAGCCTTGGAAAGCAGTACTTC
-,TRBJ1-6,TRBV28,-,CASSFSGANSPLHF,TGTGCCAGCAGTTTCTCAGGGGCCAATTCACCCCTCCACTTT
TRBD1,TRBJ1-1,TRBV7-2,once,CASSLGVRGQGRTTEAFF,TGTGCCAGCAGCTTAGGGGTTAGGGGACAGGGGAGGACCACTGAAGCTTTCTTT
TRBD1,TRBJ1-5,TRBV27,-,CASSLSRINRGRQPQHF,TGTGCCAGCAGTTTATCGAGGATCAACAGGGGGCGGCAGCCCCAGCATTTT
-,TRBJ2-7,TRBV12-3/TRBV12-4,-,CASSPISGALNEQYF,TGTGCCAGCAGCCCTATAAGCGGAGCCTTGAACGAGCAGTACTTC
TRBD1,TRBJ2-2,TRBV5-4,few,CASSSQWGTGAPSGGYGGELFF,TGTGCCAGCAGCTCCCAATGGGGGACAGGGGCCCCCTCCGGCGGGTACGGCGGGGAGCTGTTTTTT
-,TRBJ1-1,TRBV18,-,CASSPDRKNTEAFF,TGTGCCAGCTCACCTGATCGAAAGAACACTGAAGCTTTCTTT
-,TRBJ1-2,TRBV6-5,-,CASSYSPFGSGYTF,TGTGCCAGCAGTTACTCACCTTTCGGGTCTGGCTACACCTTC
-,TRBJ1-6,TRBV20-1,once,CSAINPNSPLHF,TGCAGTGCGATTAACCCGAATTCACCCCTCCACTTT
-,TRBJ2-3,TRBV24-1,-,CATSVGSTDTQYF,TGTGCCACCAGTGTTGGGAGCACAGATACGCAGTATTTT
-,TRBJ1-4,TRBV5-1,-,CASSPRFEKLFF,TGCGCCAGCAGCCCGCGGTTTGAAAAACTGTTTTTT
TRBD2,TRBJ2-3,TRBV24-1,few,CATSAVGSTSGRIHTQYF,TGTGCCACCAGTGCCGTAGGATCGACTAGCGGGAGAATACATACGCAGTATTTT
TRBD1,TRBJ1-3,TRBV18,few,CASRDSFSGNTIYF,TGTGCCAGTCGGGACAGCTTCTCTGGAAACACCATATATTTT
-,TRBJ2-2,TRBV19,many,CASSPPLDGSGELFF,TGTGCCAGTAGTCCCCCACTAGACGGGTCCGGGGAGCTGTTTTTT
-,TRBJ2-1,TRBV12-5,-,CASGLVEWGRGNEQFF,TGTGCTAGTGGTTTGGTCGAGTGGGGGCGCGGCAATGAGCAGTTCTTC
-,TRBJ2-1,TRBV4-2,-,CASSQVRGHEQFF,TGTGCCAGCAGCCAAGTTAGGGGCCATGAGCAGTTCTTC
TRBD2,TRBJ2-3,TRBV20-1,-,CSAIKREGGVDTQYF,TGCAGTGCTATTAAGCGGGAGGGTGGTGTAGATACGCAGTATTTT
-,TRBJ1-1,TRBV6-6,-,CASIKEVLGRETEAFF,TGTGCCAGCATCAAGGAGGTTCTGGGAAGGGAGACTGAAGCTTTCTTT
-,TRBJ2-7,TRBV29-1,medium-sized,CSVEPTDSYEQYF,TGCAGCGTTGAGCCAACGGATTCCTACGAGCAGTACTTC
TRBD2,TRBJ2-5,TRBV4-3,-,CASSHREDGWETQYF,TGCGCCAGCAGCCACCGGGAGGACGGCTGGGAGACCCAGTACTTC
-,TRBJ1-2,TRBV12-3/TRBV12-4,-,CASSFDRLGYGYTF,TGTGCCAGCAGTTTCGACAGGCTTGGCTATGGCTACACCTTC
TRBD1,TRBJ1-6,TRBV6-5,-,CASSRTGLGVDNSPLHF,TGTGCCAGCAGCCGGACAGGGTTAGGGGTAGATAATTCACCCCTCCACTTT
TRBD1,TRBJ2-1,TRBV28,-,CATIGTAYNEQFF,TGTGCCACCATCGGGACAGCCTACAATGAGCAGTTCTTC
-,TRBJ1-1,TRBV27,-,CASTQHPDIPGQAFF,TGTGCCAGCACCCAACATCCGGACATCCCTGGGCAAGCTTTCTTT
-,TRBJ1-1,TRBV5-4,-,CASAGTVGTEAFF,TGTGCCTCAGCAGGGACGGTGGGCACTGAAGCTTTCTTT
TRBD1,TRBJ2-7,TRBV6-5,medium-sized,CASQRGGIPEQYF,TGTGCCAGCCAGAGAGGGGGCATACCGGAGCAGTACTTC
TRBD2,TRBJ2-1,TRBV6-1,medium-sized,CASTGLAGGYNEQFF,TGTGCCAGCACTGGACTAGCGGGAGGGTACAATGAGCAGTTCTTC
TRBD2,TRBJ2-2,TRBV12-3/TRBV12-4,many,CASSLGTASGRDTGELFF,TGTGCCAGCAGTTTAGGGACAGCTAGCGGGAGGGACACCGGGGAGCTGTTTTTT
-,TRBJ1-2,TRBV6-6,few,CASSPGSYGYTF,TGTGCCAGCAGTCCAGGGAGCTATGGCTACACCTTC
-,TRBJ2-1,TRBV6-6,-,CASSPWGSANNEQFF,TGTGCCAGCAGTCCCTGGGGTAGCGCGAACAATGAGCAGTTCTTC
-,TRBJ1-2,TRBV12-3/TRBV12-4,few,CASSLTAIYGYTF,TGTGCCAGCAGTCTGACAGCGATCTATGGCTACACCTTC
TRBD2,TRBJ2-5,TRBV7-6,-,CASSLGASGLETQYF,TGTGCCAGCAGCTTAGGAGCTAGCGGCCTGGAGACCCAGTACTTC
TRBD1,TRBJ2-7,TRBV5-6,-,CAGSSGGPRDRQYF,TGTGCCGGCAGCTCCGGTGGGCCCAGGGACAGGCAGTACTTC
-,TRBJ2-7,TRBV30,many,CAWWSEGRGYF,TGTGCCTGGTGGTCGGAGGGACGTGGGTACTTC
-,TRBJ2-3,TRBV5-1,-,CASSAGGGMGTDTQYF,TGCGCCAGCAGCGCGGGTGGGGGAATGGGCACAGATACGCAGTATTTT
-,TRBJ2-7,TRBV4-3,medium-sized,CASSQDLQAGELYEQYF,TGCGCCAGCAGCCAAGATCTGCAGGCAGGGGAACTCTACGAGCAGTACTTC
-,TRBJ2-7,TRBV18,many,CASSPKGSTYEQYF,TGTGCCAGCTCACCAAAAGGTTCAACCTACGAGCAGTACTTC
TRBD1,TRBJ2-5,TRBV18,few,CASSSEQGYGETQYF,TGTGCCAGCTCATCTGAACAGGGGTACGGAGAGACCCAGTACTTC
-,TRBJ2-2,TRBV19,medium-sized,CASSAGQPVGELFF,TGTGCCAGTAGTGCCGGGCAACCTGTGGGTGAGCTGTTTTTT
-,TRBJ1-1,TRBV15,-,CATSRDWDTEAFF,TGTGCCACCAGCAGAGATTGGGACACTGAAGCTTTCTTT
TRBD1,TRBJ1-2,TRBV6-5,few,CASSESRDRNF,TGTGCCAGCAGTGAAAGTAGGGACAGGAACTTC
-,TRBJ2-5,TRBV29-1,medium-sized,CSATRQTGKTQYF,TGCAGCGCGACAAGACAGACCGGGAAGACCCAGTACTTC
TRBD1,TRBJ1-2,TRBV6-2/TRBV6-3,-,CATTGLGTVYGYTF,TGTGCCACCACGGGTCTCGGGACAGTCTATGGCTACACCTTC
-,TRBJ2-1,TRBV6-4,medium-sized,CASSEKPSNEQFF,TGTGCCAGCAGTGAAAAACCGTCCAATGAGCAGTTCTTC
-,TRBJ2-5,TRBV6-2/TRBV6-3,-,CASSSSAETQYF,TGTGCCAGCAGTTCCTCCGCGGAGACCCAGTACTTC
TRBD2,TRBJ2-3,TRBV30,medium-sized,CAWSASSRLAGTGTQYF,TGTGCCTGGAGTGCCTCCTCGCGGCTAGCGGGGACGGGTACGCAGTATTTT
-,TRBJ2-5,TRBV14,-,CASSHPRASAETQYF,TGTGCCAGCAGCCATCCGAGGGCGAGTGCGGAGACCCAGTACTTC